This TCR beta chain stems from a study of blood T cell repertoires in COVID-19. Across the study: Sources were T cells, B-cell-depleted T cells, or PBMCs; the material itself was cDNA or gDNA.

The CDR3 length is 20 residues. Germline V gene lookup returns CDR1 SGHRS and CDR2 YFSETQ. V dropped 0 bases and J dropped 0; count of bases not matched to a gene: 12. The authors' processing: For nucleated cells, counts were estimated from reference gene primer amplification. The assay was immunoSEQ multiplex PCR, and TCRdb's table has in-frame clones only and misses some. That table is the source of V, J and clone size, and D and trimming were worked out from the DNA. The table records more than 40,000 clones, approximately 90% of them present only once. The sequenced sample consisted of peripheral blood. This rearrangement joins TRBV5-1 to TRBJ2-1, with 10 bases aligning to TRBD2. The receptor was derived from an elderly man with acute or convalescent COVID-19. The CDR3 DNA is TGCGCCAGCAGCTTGGCCCCCCTAGCGGGGGTCCCGAGCTCCTACAATGAGCAGTTCTTC. It yields the protein CASSLAPLAGVPSSYNEQFF.